A single sample gave rise to the 27 T cell receptor beta chains below, sequenced in a study of technical replicates of blood from a handful of donors. Produced via immunoSEQ multiplex PCR; TCRdb's table is partial and in-frame only. The repertoire holds tens of thousands of clones, approximately 94% seen once, with roughly 0.36% in the top ten. Material for sequencing was T cells isolated from PBMCs. These receptors all come from a human donor in good health.

The chain has TRBV11-3 and TRBJ2-1; D is ambiguous. The CDR3 totals 14 residues. Trimming took off 5 bases at V and 0 bases at J, with 8 bases between the two ends. From germline, CDR1 is SGHNT and CDR2 YENEEA. CDR3 sequence: CASSGGLSYNEQFF. The CDR3 nucleotides read TGTGCCAGCAGCGGCGGTCTCTCCTACAATGAGCAGTTCTTC.

The genes are TRBV7-2 and TRBJ2-4; tentatively, D is TRBD2 (5 bases). Germline values: CDR1 SGHTA, CDR2 FQGNSA. This CDR3 is 16 amino acids long. Trimming took off 0 bases at V and 2 bases at J, with 11 bases between the two ends. CDR3 in amino acids: CASSLAGVYPKNIQYF. The CDR3 region has the DNA TGTGCCAGCAGCTTAGCGGGAGTTTATCCCAAAAACATTCAGTACTTC.

CDR3 sequence (DNA): TGTGCCTTAGGACAGGGTGGTTACGAGCAGTACTTC. Translating it yields CALGQGGYEQYF. This rearrangement joins TRBV30 to TRBJ2-7; 8 bases map to TRBD1. Losses at the gene ends were 7 bases for V and 4 bases for J; bases not matched to a gene: 6. The CDR3 loop spans 12 amino acids. CDR1 is GTSNPN and CDR2 is SVGIG in the germline V gene (reference sequence).

V and J are TRBV29-1 and TRBJ2-3; D remains unclear. Trimming cost V 3 bases and J 2 bases, with 9 bases left between them. The CDR3 spans 13 residues. The germline CDR1 and CDR2 sequences are SQVTM and ANQGSEA. The DNA of the CDR3 is TGCAGCGTTGACGGAGATAACACAGATACGCAGTATTTT. Its translation is CSVDGDNTDTQYF.

V gene TRBV7-8 combines with J gene TRBJ2-5; possible D gene TRBD2, 6 bases. V lost 5 bases and J 4 bases, leaving 17 bases between the germline ends. The CDR3 loop spans 15 amino acids. Germline V gene lookup returns CDR1 SGHVS and CDR2 FQNEAQ. Here the CDR3 reads CASSQTGSWAETQYF. DNA for the CDR3: TGTGCCAGCAGCCAGACCGGGAGCTGGGCAGAGACCCAGTACTTC.

The chain recombines TRBV15 with TRBJ1-5; D ambiguous. Germline assignment: CDR1 LNHNV and CDR2 YYDKDF (reference sequence). Trimming removed 0 bases at V and 8 bases at J, with 14 bases between. This CDR3 spans 15 amino acids. Here the CDR3 DNA reads TGTGCCACCAGCAGAGAAGAGGCGGCGGTGGAGCCCCAGCATTTT. Its translation: CATSREEAAVEPQHF.

V is TRBV27 and J is TRBJ1-4; tentative D call: TRBD1 (5 bases). The CDR3 loop spans 14 amino acids. The V end lost 1 base, the J end lost 6 bases, and 9 bases lay between the germline ends. From germline, CDR1 is MNHEY and CDR2 SMNVEV (reference sequence). CDR3: CASSLFAGDEKLFF. CDR3 bases: TGTGCCAGCAGTTTATTCGCGGGGGATGAAAAACTGTTTTTT.

The gene calls are TRBV4-3 and TRBJ2-7; a possible D gene is TRBD2 (5 bases). V was trimmed by 0 bases and J by 2 bases, leaving 11 bases between them. This CDR3 is 15 amino acids long. CDR1 and CDR2 from the germline V gene are LGHNA and YSLEER. The CDR3 DNA follows: TGCGCCAGCAGCCAAGAAACCCTCGGGGCCTACGAGCAGTACTTC. Amino acids: CASSQETLGAYEQYF.

This chain uses TRBV4-3 with TRBJ2-7; 8 bases are shared with TRBD2. V was clipped by 6 bases and J by 6 bases; unmatched bases: 22. The germline V gene encodes CDR1 LGHNA and CDR2 YSLEER. The CDR3 is 18 residues long. CDR3 sequence: CASSRILGGQRGLAEQYF. The CDR3 bases are TGCGCCAGCAGTCGTATTCTGGGCGGACAGCGGGGGTTGGCCGAGCAGTACTTC.

On this clone itself: This CDR3 is also generated by other DNA sequences in the sample. This chain joins TRBV5-1 and TRBJ2-7; 10 nucleotides align to TRBD1. CDR1 SGHRS and CDR2 YFSETQ come from the germline V gene. Unmatched junction bases numbered 1, after V lost 0 bases and J lost 4 bases. CDR3 size: 14 residues. The CDR3 spells CASSLVGQGYEQYF. CDR3 sequence (DNA): TGCGCCAGCAGCTTGGTGGGACAGGGGTACGAGCAGTACTTC.

This chain connects TRBV18 to TRBJ2-5; TRBD1 aligns across 11 bases. Germline assignment: CDR1 KGHSH and CDR2 LQKENI. Unmatched junction bases numbered 4, after V lost 5 bases and J lost 5 bases. The CDR3 is made up of 14 amino acids. Here the CDR3 reads CASSGGQGAETQYF. CDR3 DNA: TGTGCCAGCTCAGGAGGACAGGGGGCGGAGACCCAGTACTTC.

The CDR3 spells CASSLMAGSGQETQYF. In DNA form, the CDR3 reads TGTGCCAGCAGCTTGATGGCAGGGTCAGGCCAAGAGACCCAGTACTTC. The genes are TRBV5-6 and TRBJ2-5; D perhaps matches TRBD1 (5 bases). Germline CDR1 SGHDT, CDR2 YYEEEE. This CDR3 has 16 amino acids. The ends were cut back, 1 base at V and 1 base at J, with 14 bases in the middle.

The J gene is TRBJ2-5, the V gene TRBV6-5; 7 nucleotides align to TRBD1. Germline V gene data show CDR1 as MNHEY and CDR2 as SVGAGI. The CDR3 loop spans 13 amino acids. The V segment lost 2 bases and the J segment 5 bases; nucleotides outside the gene matches: 2. CDR3 sequence reads: CASSYGTEETQYF. The CDR3 DNA follows: TGTGCCAGCAGTTACGGGACAGAGGAGACCCAGTACTTC.

CDR3 coding DNA: TGTGCCAGCAGCTTGGTGACTAGCGGGAGTAGGGATACGCAGTATTTT. This translates into CASSLVTSGSRDTQYF. The chain combines TRBV5-4 with TRBJ2-3; 12 positions agree with TRBD2. CDR1 and CDR2 (germline): SGHNT, YYREEE (reference sequence). Unmatched junction bases numbered 5, after V lost 0 bases and J lost 6 bases. The CDR3 is 16 residues long. Full variable domain (outside the CDR3, taken from reference TRBV5-4 and TRBJ2-3): ETGVTQSPTHLIKTRGQQVTLRCSSQSGHNTVSWYQQALGQGPQFIFQYYREEENGRGNFPPRFSGLQFPNYSSELNVNALELDDSALYLCASSLVTSGSRDTQYFGPGTRLTVL.

The chain links TRBV5-4 to TRBJ2-3; possibly TRBD1 for D (6 bases). The V and J ends lost 5 bases and 3 bases respectively, with 19 bases between them. Germline CDR1 SGHNT, CDR2 YYREEE (reference sequence). The length of the CDR3 is 16 residues. The CDR3 nucleotides read TGTGCCAGCAGACTCAATTACAGGGATGGGACAGATACGCAGTATTTT. Its protein product is CASRLNYRDGTDTQYF.

V is TRBV7-9 and J is TRBJ1-1; 9 bases map to TRBD1. The CDR3 consists of 15 residues. The germline V gene has CDR1 SEHNR and CDR2 FQNEAQ (reference sequence). V gave up 3 bases and J gave up 3 bases; unmatched junction bases: 5. The CDR3 nucleotides are TGTGCCAGCAGCTTGGGACAGGGATGGGACACTGAAGCTTTCTTT. It is translated as CASSLGQGWDTEAFF.

The rearrangement joins TRBV11-3 to TRBJ1-1, with D hard to call. Germline CDR1 SGHNT, CDR2 YENEEA. The V and J ends lost 4 bases and 5 bases respectively, with 17 bases between them. The CDR3 runs 15 residues. The CDR3 DNA follows: TGTGCCAGCAGCTGGATAACTTTACTAGGAACTGAAGCTTTCTTT. This sequence encodes CASSWITLLGTEAFF.

The chain links TRBV19 to TRBJ2-7; 7 positions agree with TRBD2. The V and J ends lost 3 bases and 6 bases, in that order; junction bases with no gene match: 5. The CDR3 totals 13 residues. Germline V gene sequence: CDR1 LNHDA, CDR2 SQIVND (reference sequence). The CDR3 DNA follows: TGTGCCAGTAGTATTACGGGAGGAGGCGAGCAGTACTTC. Translated: CASSITGGGEQYF.

This sequence joins TRBV6-5 and TRBJ2-1; a possible D gene is TRBD2 (5 bases). Germline lookup yields CDR1 MNHEY and CDR2 SVGAGI. CDR3 length: 15 residues. V dropped 5 bases and J dropped 0 bases, with 11 bases sitting between them. CDR3 region: CASSLGMSSYNEQFF. In nucleotides, the CDR3 is TGTGCCAGCAGTCTCGGGATGAGCTCCTACAATGAGCAGTTCTTC.

The rearrangement uses TRBV7-8 and TRBJ2-1, with 8 bases lining up with TRBD1. Trimming removed 9 bases from V and 3 bases from J; junction bases left unmatched: 10. The germline V gene has CDR1 SGHVS and CDR2 FQNEAQ. This CDR3 spans 15 amino acids. CDR3 residues: CARNFRDRIYNEQFF. The CDR3 DNA sequence: TGTGCCAGAAACTTCCGGGACAGGATCTACAATGAGCAGTTCTTC.

CDR3 in amino acids: CASSFSGYTDTQYF. The CDR3 region has the DNA TGTGCCAGCAGTTTCAGCGGATACACAGATACGCAGTATTTT. This chain links TRBV28 with TRBJ2-3; possibly TRBD2 for D (5 bases). Germline CDR1 and CDR2: MDHEN and SYDVKM. Trimming took off 3 bases at V and 2 bases at J, with 9 bases between the two ends. CDR3 length: 14 amino acids.

This rearrangement joins TRBV2 to TRBJ2-5; 13 nucleotides align to TRBD2. Germline CDR1 is SNHLY and CDR2 is FYNNEI. This CDR3 has 17 amino acids. The junction had 13 bases not matched to a gene; V was cut back by 7 bases and J by 5 bases. The CDR3 nucleotides are TGTGCCAGCACTGACCCGGGACTAGCGGGAATAGGGGAGACCCAGTACTTC. Translated: CASTDPGLAGIGETQYF. The full variable domain, with the rest looked up from reference TRBV2 and TRBJ2-5, is EPEVTQTPSHQVTQMGQEVILRCVPISNHLYFYWYRQILGQKVEFLVSFYNNEISEKSEIFDDQFSVERPDGSNFTLKIRSTKLEDSAMYFCASTDPGLAGIGETQYFGPGTRLLVL.

The gene calls are TRBV29-1 and TRBJ2-1, with 7 bases lining up with TRBD1. The CDR3 is made up of 13 amino acids. V dropped 7 bases and J dropped 5; count of bases not matched to a gene: 8. Germline loops: CDR1 SQVTM, CDR2 ANQGSEA. The CDR3 is CSGTGTDHNEQFF. CDR3 in DNA: TGCAGCGGGACCGGGACAGACCACAATGAGCAGTTCTTC.

The chain joins TRBV4-1 to TRBJ2-1; 8 bases line up with TRBD2. The junction had 11 bases not matched to a gene; V was cut back by 4 bases and J by 3 bases. This CDR3 has 17 residues. Germline-derived CDR1 and CDR2 are MGHRA and YSYEKL. The CDR3 sequence is CASSPTSGLLYYNEQFF. In DNA form, the CDR3 reads TGCGCCAGCAGCCCTACTAGCGGATTACTTTACTACAATGAGCAGTTCTTC.

This chain joins TRBV4-3 and TRBJ2-7; TRBD2 aligns across 7 bases. Germline CDR1 LGHNA, CDR2 YSLEER. After removal of 3 bases from V and 4 bases from J, the junction contained 3 bases not matched to a gene. The CDR3 is 13 amino acids. The CDR3 sequence: CASSQRGTYEQYF. The CDR3 region has the DNA TGCGCCAGCAGCCAGCGGGGGACGTACGAGCAGTACTTC.

The J gene is TRBJ2-1, the V gene TRBV5-4; 10 nucleotides line up with TRBD2. The CDR3 is 13 amino acids. From germline, CDR1 is SGHNT and CDR2 YYREEE (reference sequence). The trim removed 7 bases at V and 5 bases at J, leaving 3 bases unmatched. The CDR3 DNA reads as TGTGCCAGCCTTACTAGCGGGGACAATGAGCAGTTCTTC. Protein sequence: CASLTSGDNEQFF.

The genes are TRBV2 and TRBJ2-1; TRBD2 matches 13 bases. CDR3 size: 15 residues. Germline trimming cut 4 bases from V and 6 bases from J; bases unmatched to any gene: 3. Germline V lookup: CDR1 SNHLY, CDR2 FYNNEI. The CDR3 spells CASSGGTSGVNEQFF. For the CDR3, the DNA is TGTGCCAGCAGTGGGGGGACTAGCGGGGTCAATGAGCAGTTCTTC.